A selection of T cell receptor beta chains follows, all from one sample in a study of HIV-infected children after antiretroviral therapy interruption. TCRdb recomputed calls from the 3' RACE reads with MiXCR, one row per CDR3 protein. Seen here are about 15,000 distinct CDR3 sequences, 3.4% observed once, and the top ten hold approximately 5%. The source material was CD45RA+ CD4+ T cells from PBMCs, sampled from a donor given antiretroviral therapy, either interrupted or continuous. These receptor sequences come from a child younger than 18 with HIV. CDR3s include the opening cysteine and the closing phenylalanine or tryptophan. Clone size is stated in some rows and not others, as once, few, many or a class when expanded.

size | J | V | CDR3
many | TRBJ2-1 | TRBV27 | CASSLFSTSGKAEQFF
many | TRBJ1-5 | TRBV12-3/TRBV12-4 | CASSLDTGGNQAPLF
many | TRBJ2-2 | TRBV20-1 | CSARRLAGGNTGELFF
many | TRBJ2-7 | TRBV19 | CASSAAGSGTYEQYF
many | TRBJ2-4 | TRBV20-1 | CSAPTGGAKNIQYF
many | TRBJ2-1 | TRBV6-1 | CASTLTRTHYNEQFF
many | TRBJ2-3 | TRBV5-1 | CASSTSGTNTDTQYF
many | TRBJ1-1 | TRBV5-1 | CASSRFQGNTEAFF
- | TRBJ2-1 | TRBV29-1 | CSVEQSYNEQFF
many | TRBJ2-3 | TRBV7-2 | CASSPLSSGGGDTQYF
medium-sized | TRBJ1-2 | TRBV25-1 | CASSAQSSYTF
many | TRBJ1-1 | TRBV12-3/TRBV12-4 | CATAQGMTEAFF
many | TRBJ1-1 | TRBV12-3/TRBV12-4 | CASSFQGAATEAFF
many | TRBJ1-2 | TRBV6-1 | CASSEGQASNYGYTF
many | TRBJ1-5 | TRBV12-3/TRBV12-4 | CASSLAEQYNQPQHF
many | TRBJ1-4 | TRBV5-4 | CASSPTVGLEKLFF
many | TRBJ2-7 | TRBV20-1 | CSARDLLSGTYEQYF
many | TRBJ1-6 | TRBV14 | CASSQAYRHPLHF
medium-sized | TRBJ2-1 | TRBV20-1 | CSARDPKQGAGWYNEQFF
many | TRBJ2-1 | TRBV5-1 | CASSLGVNEQFF
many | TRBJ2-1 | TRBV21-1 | CASKKQASGEVESEQFF
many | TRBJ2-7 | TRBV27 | CASSLYPGDYEQYF